The clone carrying this TCR beta chain was detected a few times. Its antigen remains unknown. Germline V CDR1 and CDR2: SGHRS, YFSETQ. This CDR3 contains 16 residues. With V trimmed by 2 bases and J by 3 bases, 7 bases remained unmatched. The data were obtained in a study of type 1 regulatory T cells. Study as a whole: T-allo10 is a Tr1-enriched, alloantigen-specific CD4 T cell product made in vitro. Findings and caveats of the study: Compared with non-Tr1 cells, Tr1 cells showed a narrower TCR repertoire.

TCRdb itself ran the reads through MiXCR, one entry per CDR3 protein. The sample consists of about 60,000 distinct CDR3 sequences, 62% of them appearing once. This TCR derives from a human donor in good health. The chain uses TRBV5-1 and TRBJ2-7; 11 bases line up with TRBD2. The sample consisted of cultured non-Tr1 T cells, either the whole culture or a sorted T cell fraction (not recorded which). CDR3 DNA: TGCGCCAGCAGCTTAACTGTCGGGACTAGCGGCTACGAGCAGTACTTC. Amino acids: CASSLTVGTSGYEQYF.